The clone carrying this T cell receptor beta chain was seen once. Individually, cDNA molecules had unique molecular identifiers attached to them. MiXCR, applied by TCRdb to the 5' RACE reads, yields one record per CDR3 protein. Here the sample spans some 96,000 distinct CDR3 sequences, under 15% being singletons. The sample comes from a study of early T cells in non-severe SARS-CoV-2 infection. Germline V gene data show CDR1 as MDHEN and CDR2 as SYDVKM. V was clipped by 8 bases and J by 9 bases, with 11 bases between them. The CDR3 spans 11 residues. The chain couples TRBV28 to TRBJ2-4, with D possibly being TRBD2 (6 bases). The sequence derives from an adult who was a healthcare worker with PCR-confirmed SARS-CoV-2 infection or an uninfected control (not recorded which). Sequences were obtained from whole blood. CDR3 protein: CASPGRTIQYF. The CDR3 coding sequence is TGTGCCAGCCCCGGGAGAACCATTCAGTACTTC.